This TCR beta chain was sequenced for a study of T cells in Graves' hyperthyroidism and ophthalmopathy (dated by TCRdb to about 2019). For the study in its entirety: Peripheral blood samples were taken at the time of initial diagnosis, prior to any treatment. To identify distinguishing TCR V-J signatures, a discovery cohort of around 100 patients was used, comprising some 43 with Graves' ophthalmopathy and around 60 with stable Graves' hyperthyroidism. The paper reports TCR Vbeta CDR3 sequencing of some 140 peripheral blood samples: under 45 ophthalmopathy, fewer than 80 hyperthyroidism and around 17 progressor patients. After blood sampling, hyperthyroidism patients were treated with methimazole at a starting dose of 30 mg daily, and ophthalmopathy patients were treated with high-dose intravenous methylprednisolone. Prospective prediction of ophthalmopathy was tested in an independent validation cohort consisting of about 20 hyperthyroidism patients and more than 15 patients who later progressed to ophthalmopathy. In addition, the study compared T-cell repertoires in thyroid tissue and in blood from six Graves' hyperthyroidism patients. For training and testing, the roughly 100 patients in the discovery cohort were randomly divided in a 7:3 ratio. On the study overall, not on this receptor specifically: Most expanded thyroid clonotypes (frequency above 0.001) were also detected in blood, a finding suggesting that blood repertoires may reflect thyroid immune responses. No statistical method was used to set the sample size in advance, and investigators knew the group allocation. In validation, the model predicted progression to ophthalmopathy with 55% to 71% sensitivity and about 72% specificity, a median of around 6.6 months before onset. In cross-validation, a model built on a 13 V-J signature told ophthalmopathy apart from stable hyperthyroidism with over 85% sensitivity and approximately 81% specificity, and in testing the same model reached 80%/75%.

Ophthalmopathy patients had moderately to severely active disease, with a Clinical Activity Score of 3 or more, a NOSPECS grade of 4 or more, and a disease duration of less than 3 months. The study excluded patients with uncontrolled infections, other autoimmune diseases, pregnancy or lactation. Diagnoses were established on the basis of clinical symptoms, serum thyroxine and TRAb, thyroid ultrasound, and orbital computed tomography. PBMCs were isolated from around 10 ml of fresh peripheral blood by Ficoll-Paque density gradient centrifugation. Total RNA was extracted using Trizol reagent, and RNA quality was assessed on an Agilent 2100 Bioanalyzer. The TCR beta CDR3 regions were amplified from the RNA transcripts. For the first round of RT-PCR on the TCR CDR3, the HTBI primer set was used together with the Qiagen OneStep RT-PCR kit. The libraries were constructed in a second round of multiplex PCR and then size-selected and purified. Libraries were sequenced paired-end with 100 bp reads on an Illumina HiSeq2000. The authors processed their data as follows. SOAPnuke was used to process the raw data, removing reads that contained adapters or uncalled bases, had a mean Phred below 15, or lacked an exact match to the constant primer or identifier. High-quality paired reads were merged using COPE v1.2.5, and each unique nucleotide sequence was defined as a clonotype. MiTCR v1.1 was used to align clonotypes to the IMGT TRBV, TRBD and TRBJ reference segments. Analysis was restricted to V-J combinations with a frequency above 0.0001, which covered about 99% of repertoires. The TCS score was defined as F50 (clonal expansion) divided by E x V (chaos), with BLOSUM62-based TCRdist calculated between CDR3 peptides within each V-J. Welch's t-statistics and random forest reduced some 510 V-J features to 10 to 15, which were used in a naive Bayes classifier (R e1071). The raw public data were reprocessed by TCRdb itself: fastp quality trimming at Q25, MiXCR clonotype calling, in-frame beta chains only. When rows share a CDR3 protein, they turn into one entry using the most common DNA and genes. TCRdb, not the original authors, processed these V and J calls. Present in this sample are 500,000 or so distinct CDR3 sequences, about 16% of which were seen just once. Together, the top ten hold over 25% of the sample.

From V the trimming removes 0 bases and from J it removes 7 bases, while the gene matches leave 8 bases of the junction unaccounted for. The CDR3 measures 16 amino acids from cysteine to phenylalanine. The CDR3 DNA has 48 bases and is translated from base 1. Looking up the germline V gene yields CDR1 MGHRA and CDR2 YSYEKL. This clonotype was seen at least ten times. Its antigen remains undetermined. Within one base of it there is no much larger clone, and no base qualities were kept. The chain is made from TRBV4-1 and TRBJ2-1; 8 bases in the middle match TRBD1. The sequencing input was blood. The source of this sequence is a woman aged 25 to 39 with Graves' ophthalmopathy. The nucleotide sequence is given as TGCGCCAGCAGCCAAGATTCAGGGGGCGCACTGAATGAGCAGTTCTTC. Its coded protein is CASSQDSGGALNEQFF.